This T cell receptor beta chain was captured in a study of blood T cell repertoires in COVID-19. The CDR3 extends over 13 amino acids. The trim removed 3 bases at V and 6 bases at J, leaving 4 bases unmatched. Original data processing: Amplifying reference gene primers gave estimates of nucleated cell counts. Here immunoSEQ multiplex PCR was the method, and the copy in TCRdb shows in-frame clones only, minus some. V, J and clone size reflect that table, while D and trimming were determined from the DNA. The data contain about 260,000 clones, about nine tenths of them singletons. V is TRBV12-3 or TRBV12-4 and J is TRBJ1-2; 7 bases line up with TRBD1. Sequences were obtained from peripheral blood. The TCR originated in a woman in her thirties or forties who had recovered from COVID-19. The DNA for the CDR3 is TGTGCCAGCAGTTTGACAGGGTTTCATGGCTACACCTTC. Residues: CASSLTGFHGYTF.